This T cell receptor beta chain derives from a study of PD-L1 blockade in urothelial cancer. The overall study: Patients arrived having already received 0 to 3 prior chemotherapy regimens. Blood drawn 3 weeks (second dose) and 6 weeks after treatment start was analyzed. The median T cell count in blood samples was some 150,000.

Sequencing used immunoSEQ multiplex PCR; TCRdb keeps in-frame clones, though not all of them. The sample holds tens of thousands of clones, roughly 85% seen once. The CDR3 is 16 residues long. CDR1 is SQVTM and CDR2 is ANQGSEA in the germline V gene. Deletions cut 0 bases from V and 0 bases from J, with 13 bases between. Time point in this sample: pretreatment peripheral blood. The clonotype originates from a woman aged 55 to 70 with urothelial cancer. V and J are TRBV29-1 and TRBJ2-3, with a tentative D call TRBD1 (6 bases). This sample comprised PBMCs, obtained around atezolizumab (anti-PD-L1) treatment. For the CDR3, the DNA is TGCAGCGTTGAAGAGTTACAGGGTCCTAGCACAGATACGCAGTATTTT. Translation gives CSVEELQGPSTDTQYF.